The 32 T cell receptor beta chains below all came from one sample that was sequenced in a study of blood T cell repertoires in COVID-19. Sequenced by immunoSEQ multiplex PCR; TCRdb stores in-frame clones only, minus some. The sample consists of around 130,000 clones, roughly 85% of them appearing once. Sequenced material: peripheral blood. The receptors were gathered from a human donor in a cohort sampled during active COVID-19.

The chain links TRBV12-5 to TRBJ1-4; unclear D gene. The V gene lost 4 bases and the J gene lost 8 bases, with 17 bases spanning the gap. CDR1 is LGHNT and CDR2 is FRNRAP in the germline V gene. The CDR3 has 15 amino acids. The CDR3 DNA is TGTGCTAGTGGTTCGAGAGCGTTTCTTATCGAAAAACTGTTTTTT. It specifies CASGSRAFLIEKLFF. Full variable domain (missing parts from reference TRBV12-5 and TRBJ1-4): DARVTQTPRHKVTEMGQEVTMRCQPILGHNTVFWYRQTMMQGLELLAYFRNRAPLDDSGMPKDRFSAEMPDATLATLKIQPSEPRDSAVYFCASGSRAFLIEKLFFGSGTQLSVL.

The CDR3: CASSYSKGLPGNTIYF. The CDR3 nucleotides read TGTGCCAGCAGTTACTCGAAGGGACTACCTGGAAACACCATATATTTT. The gene calls are TRBV6-2 or TRBV6-3 and TRBJ1-3, with D perhaps matching TRBD1 (5 bases). V lost 0 bases to trimming and J lost 2 bases, with 11 bases between them. CDR1 is MNHEY and CDR2 is SVGEGT in the germline V gene. The CDR3 totals 16 residues.

The CDR3, as DNA: TGTGCCAGCAGCTGGGCAGGGGACACCATATATTTT. It translates to CASSWAGDTIYF. The chain employs TRBV27 and TRBJ1-3, with a tentative D call TRBD1 (6 bases). The CDR3 is 12 residues long. Trimming removed 6 bases from V and 8 bases from J, with 11 bases in between. CDR1 and CDR2 from the germline V gene are MNHEY and SMNVEV (reference sequence).

On this clone itself: A junction end diverges from the germline sequence, so it may reflect a read error. This rearrangement joins TRBV30 to TRBJ2-1, with TRBD2 matching 10 bases. The CDR3 runs to 17 residues. In germline, CDR1 is GTSNPN, CDR2 SVGIG (reference sequence). For the CDR3, the DNA is TGTGCCTGGGGTGTACTACGAAGCGGGAGGGCCACCAATGAGCAGTTCTTC. Its protein product is CAWGVLRSGRATNEQFF.

The J gene is TRBJ1-1, the V gene TRBV9, with 7 nucleotides matching TRBD1. CDR1 is SGDLS, CDR2 YYNGEE, per germline. The CDR3 totals 15 residues. Losses at the gene ends were 0 bases for V and 8 bases for J; bases not matched to a gene: 10. The CDR3 reads CASSVAAGGGQEAFF. The CDR3 region has the DNA TGTGCCAGCAGCGTAGCGGCCGGAGGGGGACAGGAAGCTTTCTTT.

The gene calls are TRBV10-3 and TRBJ2-3; TRBD1 matches 8 bases. Germline CDR1 is ENHRY and CDR2 is SYGVKD. Unmatched junction bases numbered 5, after V lost 6 bases and J lost 3 bases. This CDR3 comprises 14 residues. The CDR3 DNA follows: TGTGCCATCAGAGGACAGGGTCGTACAGATACGCAGTATTTT. This translates into CAIRGQGRTDTQYF.

The count of this clone is one. This chain uses TRBV5-6 with TRBJ1-2, with TRBD1 as a possible D gene (6 bases). Germline CDR1 and CDR2: SGHDT and YYEEEE. This CDR3 spans 14 amino acids. V was pared by 0 bases and J by 6 bases, with 12 bases between. CDR3 loop: CASSLGAGADGYTF. As DNA, the CDR3 is TGTGCCAGCAGCTTGGGGGCGGGGGCGGATGGCTACACCTTC.

The V and J genes are TRBV7-2 and TRBJ2-1; D is possibly TRBD2 (6 bases). CDR3 size: 13 residues. CDR1 and CDR2 from the germline V gene are SGHTA and FQGNSA. Trimming took off 5 bases at V and 6 bases at J, with 11 bases between the two ends. CDR3 amino acids: CASSTRLGNEQFF. The CDR3 coding sequence is TGTGCCAGCAGCACCAGACTAGGCAATGAGCAGTTCTTC.

This chain joins TRBV6-5 and TRBJ2-2, with TRBD2 identical over 11 bases. Germline-derived CDR1 and CDR2 are MNHEY and SVGAGI. Losses at the gene ends were 7 bases for V and 4 bases for J; bases not matched to a gene: 2. The length of the CDR3 is 14 residues. CDR3 loop: CASTSGGSTGELFF. The CDR3 coding sequence is TGTGCCAGCACTAGCGGGGGGTCCACCGGGGAGCTGTTTTTT.

Only a few counts were recorded for this clone. Its ends do not fully match the called genes, so a read error is possible. This chain uses TRBV20-1 with TRBJ1-1; a weak D match, TRBD1 (5 bases). This CDR3 region has 11 residues. Germline CDR1 is DFQATT and CDR2 is SNEGSKA (reference sequence). The CDR3 here is CSANTGPKAFF. The CDR3 coding sequence is TGCAGCGCTAATACAGGACCGAAAGCTTTCTTT.

The J gene is TRBJ2-1, the V gene TRBV5-4; D uncertain. The germline CDR1 and CDR2 sequences are SGHNT and YYREEE (reference sequence). V lost 4 bases to trimming and J lost 4 bases, with 18 bases between them. The CDR3 spans 16 residues. The CDR3 loop reads CASSPRASLGYNEQFF. The DNA of the CDR3 is TGTGCCAGCAGCCCCCGAGCCTCCCTCGGGTACAATGAGCAGTTCTTC. The whole variable domain, remainder taken from reference TRBV5-4 and TRBJ2-1, is ETGVTQSPTHLIKTRGQQVTLRCSSQSGHNTVSWYQQALGQGPQFIFQYYREEENGRGNFPPRFSGLQFPNYSSELNVNALELDDSALYLCASSPRASLGYNEQFFGPGTRLTVL.

This chain uses TRBV29-1 with TRBJ2-2, with 9 bases matching TRBD1. The germline V gene has CDR1 SQVTM and CDR2 ANQGSEA. The CDR3 sequence is 13 residues long. The junction had 3 bases not matched to a gene; V was cut back by 6 bases and J by 4 bases. CDR3 sequence reads: CSVGQGTTGELFF. CDR3 sequence (DNA): TGCAGCGTCGGACAGGGGACCACCGGGGAGCTGTTTTTT.

CDR3 region: CATREGGRAEAFF. CDR3 nucleotides: TGTGCCACGAGGGAGGGGGGAAGGGCTGAAGCTTTCTTT. The V gene is TRBV6-5, the J gene TRBJ1-1; possibly TRBD1 for D (6 bases). Trimming stripped 10 bases from V and 6 bases from J, with 18 bases between. The CDR3 runs 13 residues. The germline CDR1 and CDR2 sequences are MNHEY and SVGAGI.

J is TRBJ1-2 and V is TRBV5-1; D unclear. The V gene lost 1 base and the J gene lost 2 bases, with 6 bases spanning the gap. In germline, CDR1 is SGHRS, CDR2 YFSETQ. The CDR3 is 13 amino acids. The CDR3 is CASSLSLNYGYTF. CDR3 bases: TGCGCCAGCAGCTTGTCCCTAAACTATGGCTACACCTTC.

The CDR3 DNA reads TGTGCCAGCAGTTTAAGCCAGCGCTCTCGCTACGAGCAGTACGTC. Amino acid sequence: CASSLSQRSRYEQYV. The chain combines TRBV28 with TRBJ2-7; D remains ambiguous. Trimming cost V 2 bases and J 3 bases, with 14 bases left between them. The V gene's germline CDR1 is MDHEN and CDR2 SYDVKM. The CDR3 consists of 15 residues.

This clone was recorded many times. The rearrangement uses TRBV19 and TRBJ1-2, with 9 bases that match TRBD1. The CDR3 has 16 residues. In germline, CDR1 is LNHDA, CDR2 SQIVND (reference sequence). Germline trimming cut 3 bases from V and 8 bases from J; bases unmatched to any gene: 13. The CDR3 reads CASSITGTGNLGGYTF. Written as DNA, the CDR3 is TGTGCCAGTAGTATCACCGGGACAGGGAACCTAGGAGGCTACACCTTC.

This chain links TRBV18 with TRBJ1-2; D call uncertain. V shed 6 bases and J shed 8 bases, with 19 bases lying between them. The CDR3 spans 14 residues. Germline V gene sequence: CDR1 KGHSH, CDR2 LQKENI. The CDR3 sequence: CASSYWEARRGYTF. The CDR3 DNA sequence: TGTGCCAGCTCTTACTGGGAGGCGCGGCGGGGCTACACCTTC.

The chain couples TRBV25-1 to TRBJ1-2; the match to TRBD1 covers 7 bases. The germline gives CDR1 MGHDK, CDR2 SYGVNS. With 5 bases clipped from V and 5 bases from J, the junction kept 2 bases outside the gene matches. This CDR3 has 12 residues. DNA for the CDR3: TGTGCCAGCAGTCAGGGGGAGTATGGCTACACCTTC. Amino acids: CASSQGEYGYTF.

This CDR3 is CASSLGSGQGAGELFF. The CDR3 nucleotides are TGTGCCAGCAGCTTAGGCTCGGGACAGGGGGCCGGGGAGCTGTTTTTT. V is TRBV13 and J is TRBJ2-2; the match to TRBD1 covers 11 bases. Germline V CDR1 and CDR2: PRHDT, FYEKMQ (reference sequence). V shed 0 bases, J shed 6 bases, and the junction held 3 bases outside the gene matches. This CDR3 has 16 residues. The full variable domain, completed using reference TRBV13 and TRBJ2-2, is AAGVIQSPRHLIKEKRETATLKCYPIPRHDTVYWYQQGPGQDPQFLISFYEKMQSDKGSIPDRFSAQQFSDYHSELNMSSLELGDSALYFCASSLGSGQGAGELFFGEGSRLTVL.

The chain has TRBV7-3 and TRBJ1-2; 8 positions agree with TRBD1. Germline assignment: CDR1 SGHTA and CDR2 FQGTGA. This CDR3 has 13 residues. Trimming took 4 bases from V and 4 from J; bases not matched to a gene: 2. In DNA, the CDR3 is TGTGCCAGCAGCTACGACAGGGGCTATGGCTACACCTTC. Its translation: CASSYDRGYGYTF.

This clone showed up just once. This rearrangement joins TRBV4-1 to TRBJ1-4, with 8 bases matching TRBD1. This CDR3 spans 15 amino acids. Germline V lookup: CDR1 MGHRA, CDR2 YSYEKL. Losses at the gene ends were 0 bases for V and 5 bases for J; bases not matched to a gene: 2. Written as DNA, the CDR3 is TGCGCCAGCAGCCAAGACGGGACAGGAAATGAAAAACTGTTTTTT. Translating it yields CASSQDGTGNEKLFF.

This clone showed up just once. The chain joins TRBV6-2 or TRBV6-3 to TRBJ2-7; TRBD1 matches at 11 bases. This CDR3 comprises 15 residues. Germline CDR1 MNHEY, CDR2 SVGEGT. The V and J ends lost 5 bases and 2 bases, in that order; junction bases with no gene match: 5. The CDR3 loop is CASSPRGQGAYEQYF. CDR3 nucleotide sequence: TGTGCCAGCAGTCCCAGGGGACAGGGGGCCTACGAGCAGTACTTC.

In its sample, this clone was seen a few times. CDR3 sequence reads: CATSHTGTPKAYGYTF. CDR3 nucleotides: TGTGCCACCAGTCATACCGGGACACCAAAGGCGTATGGCTACACCTTC. J is TRBJ1-2 and V is TRBV15, with D tentatively TRBD1 (6 bases). There are 16 residues in the CDR3. Germline-derived CDR1 and CDR2 are LNHNV and YYDKDF (reference sequence). V dropped 6 bases and J dropped 5 bases, with 22 bases sitting between them.

V gene TRBV6-2 or TRBV6-3 combines with J gene TRBJ2-2; D is possibly TRBD2 (7 bases). The V end was cut by 4 bases, the J end by 3 bases, with 12 bases between. Per germline, CDR1 MNHEY and CDR2 SVGEGT. The CDR3 runs to 15 residues. CDR3 in amino acids: CASSWGGADTGELFF. CDR3 DNA sequence: TGTGCCAGCAGTTGGGGGGGGGCCGACACCGGGGAGCTGTTTTTT.

The rearrangement joins TRBV5-4 to TRBJ2-7, with D hard to call. This CDR3 comprises 12 residues. Looked up from germline, CDR1 is SGHNT and CDR2 is YYREEE (reference sequence). The V and J ends lost 4 bases and 3 bases respectively, with 8 bases between them. The CDR3 region is CASSDTHYEQYF. For the CDR3, the DNA is TGTGCCAGCAGCGACACACACTACGAGCAGTACTTC.

V is TRBV5-4 and J is TRBJ2-3; no clear D. V lost 2 bases and J lost 8, with 9 bases in between. The germline V gene encodes CDR1 SGHNT and CDR2 YYREEE (reference sequence). The CDR3 contains 12 residues. Here the CDR3 reads CASSLFPGTQYF. Written as DNA, the CDR3 is TGTGCCAGCAGCTTATTCCCCGGTACGCAGTATTTT.

V usage is TRBV7-9 and J usage is TRBJ1-6; TRBD1 matches at 9 bases. Germline loops: CDR1 SEHNR, CDR2 FQNEAQ (reference sequence). The CDR3 runs 14 residues. Trimming removed 4 bases from V and 10 bases from J; junction bases left unmatched: 5. The CDR3 protein is CASSWDRAGSPLHF. CDR3 DNA: TGTGCCAGCAGCTGGGACAGGGCTGGGTCACCCCTCCACTTT.

The chain links TRBV11-3 to TRBJ1-4; 9 nucleotides agree with TRBD1. The CDR3 consists of 15 residues. Looked up from germline, CDR1 is SGHNT and CDR2 is YENEEA. The V and J ends lost 5 bases and 6 bases, in that order; junction bases with no gene match: 7. In DNA, the CDR3 is TGTGCCAGCAGCAAGGACAGGGGTGATGATGAAAAACTGTTTTTT. It yields the protein CASSKDRGDDEKLFF.

The chain combines TRBV2 with TRBJ2-7; 9 positions match TRBD2. Trimming at V came to 6 bases and at J to 3 bases, leaving 9 bases not matched to a gene. CDR1 and CDR2 (germline): SNHLY, FYNNEI. The CDR3 is made up of 15 amino acids. The CDR3 reads CASSKGGTSFYEQYF. CDR3 nucleotides: TGTGCCAGCAGCAAGGGGGGGACTAGCTTCTACGAGCAGTACTTC.

The rearrangement joins TRBV11-1 to TRBJ2-3; 11 nucleotides match TRBD2. The V gene end was trimmed by 5 bases and the J gene end by 1 base; junction bases not matched to a gene: 5. The germline V gene has CDR1 SGHAT and CDR2 FQDESV (reference sequence). The CDR3 spans 16 residues. The CDR3 DNA reads TGTGCCAGCAGCCGAAAACTAGCGGGGGGCACAGATACGCAGTATTTT. This sequence encodes CASSRKLAGGTDTQYF.

This chain connects TRBV19 to TRBJ2-4; 11 bases are shared with TRBD1. Germline lookup yields CDR1 LNHDA and CDR2 SQIVND (reference sequence). The CDR3 covers 16 residues. V was pared by 5 bases and J by 6 bases, with 9 bases of the junction left unmatched. Written as DNA, the CDR3 is TGTGCCAGTAGTTCAGGGACAGGGGGATTCGGAAACATTCAGTACTTC. Protein: CASSSGTGGFGNIQYF.

This chain links TRBV5-4 with TRBJ2-1; 7 bases are shared with TRBD1. CDR1 is SGHNT, CDR2 YYREEE, per germline (reference sequence). The V and J ends lost 0 bases and 6 bases, in that order; junction bases with no gene match: 3. The CDR3 totals 14 residues. CDR3 sequence (DNA): TGTGCCAGCAGCTTGGGACAGGGCTCCAATGAGCAGTTCTTC. It encodes CASSLGQGSNEQFF.